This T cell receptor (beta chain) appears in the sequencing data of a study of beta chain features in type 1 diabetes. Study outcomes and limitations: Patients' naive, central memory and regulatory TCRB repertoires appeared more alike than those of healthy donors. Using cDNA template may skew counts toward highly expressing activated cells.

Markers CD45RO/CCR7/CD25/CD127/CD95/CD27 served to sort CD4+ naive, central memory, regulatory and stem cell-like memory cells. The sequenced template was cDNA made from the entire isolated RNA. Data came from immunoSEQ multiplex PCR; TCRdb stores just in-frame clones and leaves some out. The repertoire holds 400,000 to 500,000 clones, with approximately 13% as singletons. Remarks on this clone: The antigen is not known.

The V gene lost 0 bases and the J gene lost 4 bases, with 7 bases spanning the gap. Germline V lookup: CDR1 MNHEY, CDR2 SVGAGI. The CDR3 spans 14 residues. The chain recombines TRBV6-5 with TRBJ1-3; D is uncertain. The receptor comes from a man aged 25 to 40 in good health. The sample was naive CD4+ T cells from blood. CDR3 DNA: TGTGCCAGCAGTTACTCGGGAGTGGGAAACACCATATATTTT. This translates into CASSYSGVGNTIYF.